This TCR beta chain originates from a study of shared clonotypes between healthy human individuals. Broader study findings: With four donors compared, 5% to 5.5% of naive CD4 clonotypes were shared.

It was into CD45RA+ naive and CD45RA-negative memory subsets that the CD4+ cells were split. The CDR3 runs 14 residues. The V and J ends lost 0 bases and 5 bases respectively, with 10 bases between them. Germline lookup yields CDR1 SGHRS and CDR2 YFSETQ. Over several immunoSEQ plates, each subset's genomic DNA was distributed in even portions. Clones were sequenced by immunoSEQ multiplex PCR, and TCRdb holds only the in-frame ones, with some missing. Of some 1 million clones listed, about 77% are singletons. This clone was seen many times. Its antigen is unknown. Other DNA sequences in this sample translate to the same CDR3.

The chain uses TRBV5-1 and TRBJ2-3; D call uncertain. This clonotype was obtained from a man aged 18 to 35 in good health. The sample was memory CD4+ T cells sorted from blood. Sample subset: CD45RA-negative fraction. The CDR3 loop is CASSLAQKGDTQYF. The CDR3 nucleotides are TGCGCCAGCAGCTTGGCCCAAAAAGGAGATACGCAGTATTTT.